This T cell receptor (beta chain) was retrieved from a study of molecular identifiers for immune sequencing clone quantification. The CDR3 length is 17 residues. Germline CDR1 and CDR2: MNHEY and SVGAGI. The use of previously described methods and listed TCR primers produced the bulk TCR libraries. Using its own MiXCR run on the PCR reads, TCRdb lists one record per CDR3 protein. Of about 630,000 distinct CDR3 sequences listed, 25% are singletons. Whole-study results and caveats: Detecting spiked Jurkat TCR RNA from one cell among approximately 1 million naive cells was reportedly possible. It was shown that clones above 20 RNA copies held over 99% of effector molecules, but under 1% in naive cells.

This clonotype was seen a few times. The antigen is undetermined. An end of the junction differs from the germline gene, which may be a read error. This clonotype was obtained from a human donor in good health. Some libraries in this study had Jurkat cell RNA spiked in. What was sequenced was naive CD8+ T cells from blood, with Jurkat cell RNA spiked in. Subset in this sample: FACS-sorted CD8+CD4-CCR7+CD45RA+ naive T cells. The rearrangement uses TRBV6-5 and TRBJ2-2, with D maybe TRBD2 (6 bases). This CDR3 reads CASSYAVTGVITGGLFF. The CDR3 DNA is TGTGCCAGCAGTTACGCCGTAACGGGGGTCATCACCGGGGGGCTGTTTTTT.